The 7 T cell receptor beta chains listed next were all sequenced from one sample in a study of blood T cell repertoires in COVID-19. Method: immunoSEQ multiplex PCR; TCRdb's copy keeps in-frame clones and lacks some. The sample has around 25,000 clones, about 89% seen once; the top ten hold 25%. Sequenced input: peripheral blood. The receptors originated from a human donor with active COVID-19. The donor label of this sample is uncertain.

The CDR3 sequence: CARRTGPCGNTIYF. The CDR3 region has the DNA TGTGCCAGGCGGACAGGGCCTTGTGGAAACACCATATATTTT. The chain couples TRBV19 to TRBJ1-3; 8 bases line up with TRBD1. This CDR3 has 14 residues. The V and J ends lost 9 bases and 3 bases, in that order; junction bases with no gene match: 7. In germline, CDR1 is LNHDA, CDR2 SQIVND (reference sequence).

The J gene is TRBJ2-1, the V gene TRBV9, with D possibly TRBD2 on 5 matching bases. Germline-derived CDR1 and CDR2 are SGDLS and YYNGEE. Trimming pared 8 bases from V and 4 bases from J, leaving 22 bases between. There are 16 residues in the CDR3. This CDR3 reads CASNRGSSGSYNEQFF. DNA of the CDR3: TGTGCCAGTAACCGTGGGTCCAGCGGTTCATACAATGAGCAGTTCTTC.

The rearrangement links TRBV7-9 to TRBJ1-2; D is unclear. The CDR3 totals 13 residues. Germline CDR1 reads SEHNR; CDR2 reads FQNEAQ (reference sequence). The ends were cut back, 2 bases at V and 2 bases at J, with 6 bases in the middle. The CDR3 sequence: CASSLIQNYGYTF. CDR3 sequence (DNA): TGTGCCAGCAGCTTAATACAGAACTATGGCTACACCTTC.

This clone was seen just once. The chain carries TRBV5-1 and TRBJ2-1; 13 nucleotides line up with TRBD2. This CDR3 has 16 amino acids. The V segment lost 0 bases and the J segment 7 bases; nucleotides outside the gene matches: 4. CDR1 and CDR2 (germline): SGHRS, YFSETQ. The CDR3 here is CASSLVLAGGSNEQFF. DNA of the CDR3: TGCGCCAGCAGCTTGGTACTAGCGGGGGGGTCTAATGAGCAGTTCTTC.

This clone was seen once. The CDR3 reads CASWPSVPGELFF. In nucleotides, the CDR3 is TGTGCCAGCTGGCCGTCCGTTCCCGGGGAGCTGTTTTTT. The chain joins TRBV12-3 or TRBV12-4 to TRBJ2-2, with unresolved D. V lost 8 bases and J lost 6, with 13 bases in between. The CDR3 has 13 residues.

This chain links TRBV12-5 with TRBJ2-4, with 12 bases identical to TRBD2. CDR1 and CDR2 from the germline V gene are LGHNT and FRNRAP. Unmatched junction bases numbered 13, after V lost 5 bases and J lost 8 bases. This CDR3 has 17 amino acids. The CDR3 protein is CASGPRTSGNSADIQYF. The CDR3 coding sequence is TGTGCTAGTGGTCCCCGGACTAGCGGGAACTCCGCGGACATTCAGTACTTC.

The gene calls are TRBV21-1 and TRBJ2-3; the table names TRBD1, a call not compared with the DNA. TRBV21-1 is shown as a pseudogene. The CDR3 covers 17 residues. CDR3 coding DNA: TGTGCCAGCAGCAAAGAAGCCAGGGCATTGAGGCCAGATACGCAGTATTTT. This translates into CASSKEARALRPDTQYF.